The rows below give T cell receptor beta chains drawn from one sample of a study of shared clonotypes between healthy human individuals. Measured with immunoSEQ multiplex PCR; TCRdb has only the in-frame clones, and not every one. The data hold about 1.4 million clones, with 95% to 97% observed a single time. Sequenced material: naive CD4+ T cells sorted from blood. The receptor set was obtained from a young man in good health. The conserved cysteine and the conserved F or W are not part of the CDR3 here. A D gene is named only where the DNA matches it firmly.

>TRBV11-2|-|TRBJ1-3
ASSFDRPGVGNTIY
>TRBV7-9|TRBD1|TRBJ2-1
ASSYKPGQLGNEQF
>TRBV5-1|TRBD1|TRBJ2-2
ASSRDRTGELF
>TRBV15|-|TRBJ2-5
ATSRLSASQETQY
>TRBV30|-|TRBJ1-2
ACSSSGYT
>TRBV5-4|-|TRBJ2-1
ASSLGPNEQF
>TRBV6-1|-|TRBJ1-2
ASSEVWGAKPTGYT
>TRBV9|TRBD2|TRBJ2-7
ASRAASGQYEQY
>TRBV28|TRBD2|TRBJ2-2
ASEREKGYTGELF
>TRBV15|-|TRBJ1-1
ATSRDRGRNTEAF
>TRBV7-9|TRBD1|TRBJ1-2
ASSLRDRADGYT
>TRBV6-5|-|TRBJ2-5
ASSYGRRETQY
>TRBV7-9|TRBD2|TRBJ2-1
ALAGGRTYNEQF
>TRBV4-3|-|TRBJ1-2
ASSQAAGQWANYGYT
>TRBV2|TRBD2|TRBJ2-1
ASTMGTSAYNEQF